The 30 T cell receptor beta chains listed next were all sequenced from one sample in a study of shared clonotypes between healthy human individuals. Here immunoSEQ multiplex PCR was the method, and the copy in TCRdb shows in-frame clones only, minus some. The table lists some 530,000 clones, approximately 80% of them singletons, with around 11% in the top ten. The source material was PBMCs. The receptors were gathered from a middle-aged woman in good health. Some clones in this sample may be carry-over from other donors' samples.

V gene TRBV6-1 combines with J gene TRBJ2-6, with a weak D call TRBD1 (6 bases). CDR3 length: 17 amino acids. V dropped 4 bases and J dropped 0 bases, with 13 bases sitting between them. CDR1 and CDR2 from the germline V gene are MNHNS and SASEGT. CDR3 in DNA: TGTGCCAGCAGTGCCCGGACAGTGAGCTCTGGGGCCAACGTCCTGACTTTC. This gives the protein CASSARTVSSGANVLTF.

The chain has TRBV5-6 and TRBJ2-5; 8 bases align to TRBD1. Germline V gene sequence: CDR1 SGHDT, CDR2 YYEEEE. After removal of 0 bases from V and 6 bases from J, the junction contained 13 bases not matched to a gene. This CDR3 is built from 17 residues. The CDR3 spells CASSLGPSGQGAKTQYF. In nucleotides, the CDR3 is TGTGCCAGCAGCTTGGGGCCGTCGGGGCAGGGGGCGAAGACCCAGTACTTC.

The chain combines TRBV11-2 with TRBJ1-1, with TRBD1 as a possible D gene (5 bases). This CDR3 is built from 13 residues. Trimming took off 5 bases at V and 4 bases at J, with 11 bases between the two ends. The germline V gene has CDR1 SGHAT and CDR2 FQNNGV. The CDR3 loop reads CASSHGRGTEAFF. The CDR3 nucleotides read TGTGCCAGCAGCCACGGGAGGGGCACTGAAGCTTTCTTT.

As DNA, the CDR3 is TGTGCCAGCAGCCCCGGGACAAGGCTCTACGAGCAGTACTTC. Translation gives CASSPGTRLYEQYF. The genes are TRBV7-9 and TRBJ2-7; maybe TRBD1 (6 bases). V gave up 5 bases and J gave up 3 bases, with 14 bases separating them. CDR3 size: 14 residues. CDR1 SEHNR and CDR2 FQNEAQ come from the germline V gene (reference sequence).

The chain uses TRBV9 and TRBJ2-1; D remains unclear. This CDR3 is built from 15 residues. From germline, CDR1 is SGDLS and CDR2 YYNGEE. V lost 0 bases, J lost 7 bases, and 14 bases lay in between. CDR3 loop: CASSVGPQEGNEQFF. The CDR3 nucleotides are TGTGCCAGCAGCGTAGGGCCGCAGGAAGGTAATGAGCAGTTCTTC.

The rearrangement uses TRBV6-1 and TRBJ2-7, with a tentative D call TRBD1 (5 bases). CDR1 and CDR2 (germline): MNHNS, SASEGT. The V end was cut by 3 bases, the J end by 3 bases, with 12 bases between. CDR3 size: 14 residues. CDR3 region: CASSDREGIYEQYF. The CDR3 DNA follows: TGTGCCAGCAGTGACAGGGAAGGAATCTACGAGCAGTACTTC.

V usage is TRBV6-4 and J usage is TRBJ2-7; D is undetermined. Matching the DNA end better, TRBJ2-1 makes the J call doubtful. The CDR3 totals 13 residues. From germline, CDR1 is MRHNA and CDR2 SNTAGT. The CDR3 bases are TGTGCCAGCAGTGACTCCGAAGTGGGTGAGCAGTTCTTC. This translates into CASSDSEVGEQFF.

V gene TRBV2 combines with J gene TRBJ1-2, with 9 bases aligning to TRBD1. CDR1 is SNHLY and CDR2 is FYNNEI in the germline V gene. Germline trimming cut 7 bases from V and 4 bases from J; bases unmatched to any gene: 4. The CDR3 is made up of 13 amino acids. The CDR3, as DNA: TGTGCCAGCATCGGGACAGGGCCCTATGGCTACACCTTC. It encodes CASIGTGPYGYTF.

The V gene is TRBV28, the J gene TRBJ1-2; possible D gene TRBD1, 6 bases. CDR3 length equals 14 residues. Looked up from germline, CDR1 is MDHEN and CDR2 is SYDVKM. V gave up 6 bases and J gave up 4 bases, with 15 bases separating them. The CDR3 coding sequence is TGTGCCAGCAGCTCGGGGGGCAGGGGCTATGGCTACACCTTC. It specifies CASSSGGRGYGYTF.

The chain employs TRBV28 and TRBJ2-1; TRBD2 matches at 12 bases. The V and J ends lost 6 bases and 5 bases, in that order; junction bases with no gene match: 8. The length of the CDR3 is 16 residues. Germline CDR1 is MDHEN and CDR2 is SYDVKM. In DNA, the CDR3 is TGTGCCAGCAGGGTTCTAGCGGGAGGGGACCACAATGAGCAGTTCTTC. It yields the protein CASRVLAGGDHNEQFF.

The chain combines TRBV27 with TRBJ2-2, with TRBD1 identical over 9 bases. Germline CDR1 reads MNHEY; CDR2 reads SMNVEV (reference sequence). The V gene end was trimmed by 2 bases and the J gene end by 7 bases; junction bases not matched to a gene: 5. CDR3 size: 15 residues. CDR3 in DNA: TGTGCCAGCAGTTTAATTACAGGGGGCGTCGGGGAGCTGTTTTTT. Translation gives CASSLITGGVGELFF.

About this clone: Germline and junction disagree at one end, which may indicate a read error. The chain combines TRBV6-5 with TRBJ2-7, with D possibly matching TRBD1 (5 bases). Germline V gene data show CDR1 as MNHEY and CDR2 as SVGAGI. The CDR3 contains 12 residues. The CDR3 DNA is TGTGCCGGCAGTCGAGACAGCTACGAGCAGTACTTC. Encoded protein: CAGSRDSYEQYF.

This chain joins TRBV7-3 and TRBJ2-3; 13 bases match TRBD2. V gave up 1 base and J gave up 4 bases; unmatched junction bases: 5. Germline CDR1 and CDR2: SGHTA and FQGTGA. CDR3 length: 17 residues. The CDR3 DNA reads as TGTGCCAGCAGCTTAAGAGGACTAGCGGGAGTACCAGATACGCAGTATTTT. This encodes CASSLRGLAGVPDTQYF. The whole variable domain, remainder taken from reference TRBV7-3 and TRBJ2-3, is GAGVSQTPSNKVTEKGKYVELRCDPISGHTALYWYRQSLGQGPEFLIYFQGTGAADDSGLPNDRFFAVRPEGSVSTLKIQRTERGDSAVYLCASSLRGLAGVPDTQYFGPGTRLTVL.

The chain has TRBV10-2 and TRBJ1-1; D is perhaps TRBD1 (5 bases). Per the germline V gene, CDR1 is WSHSY and CDR2 is SAAADI. V was trimmed by 10 bases and J by 5 bases, leaving 14 bases between them. The CDR3 length is 12 residues. The CDR3 nucleotides read TGCGCCACTCTCGGGGCGGGGACTGAAGCTTTCTTT. This codes for CATLGAGTEAFF.

This chain connects TRBV4-1 to TRBJ2-5; 13 positions match TRBD2. This CDR3 is built from 16 residues. Germline V gene sequence: CDR1 MGHRA, CDR2 YSYEKL. The trim removed 4 bases at V and 5 bases at J, leaving 7 bases unmatched. The CDR3, as DNA: TGCGCCAGCAGCCGCGAAGGACTAGCGGGAGTTGAGACCCAGTACTTC. The encoded protein is CASSREGLAGVETQYF.

This rearrangement joins TRBV5-1 to TRBJ1-1; D might be TRBD1 (5 bases). Germline V gene lookup returns CDR1 SGHRS and CDR2 YFSETQ. The ends were cut back, 7 bases at V and 5 bases at J, with 18 bases in the middle. This CDR3 is 14 amino acids long. CDR3 loop: CASGGDTWGTEAFF. The DNA for the CDR3 is TGCGCCAGCGGGGGAGACACTTGGGGGACTGAAGCTTTCTTT.

V gene TRBV18 combines with J gene TRBJ1-3; D is possibly TRBD1 (6 bases). The V gene's germline CDR1 is KGHSH and CDR2 LQKENI. The V end lost 6 bases, the J end lost 3 bases, and 15 bases lay between the germline ends. The CDR3 has 15 amino acids. The DNA of the CDR3 is TGTGCCAGCTCGGACAGCCGGACCTATGGAAACACCATATATTTT. It yields the protein CASSDSRTYGNTIYF.

The chain carries TRBV5-1 and TRBJ2-5; weak D call: TRBD1 (5 bases). Trimming removed 4 bases from V and 4 bases from J, with 14 bases in between. Germline V lookup: CDR1 SGHRS, CDR2 YFSETQ. This CDR3 region has 14 residues. The CDR3 bases are TGCGCCAGCAGCCCTCGTCTCCAGGGAGAGACCCAGTACTTC. This translates into CASSPRLQGETQYF.

The gene calls are TRBV2 and TRBJ2-2; TRBD1 matches 7 bases. J lost 4 bases, V lost 4 bases, and 9 bases had no gene match. The CDR3 spans 16 residues. Germline V CDR1 and CDR2: SNHLY, FYNNEI. The CDR3 loop reads CASSGPTGDPTGELFF. The CDR3 DNA sequence: TGTGCCAGCAGTGGGCCAACAGGGGACCCCACCGGGGAGCTGTTTTTT.

This clone was seen only once. The J gene is TRBJ1-1, the V gene TRBV6-5; D remains ambiguous. This CDR3 spans 14 amino acids. CDR1 is MNHEY, CDR2 SVGAGI, per germline. V was clipped by 2 bases and J by 0 bases, with 7 bases between them. The CDR3 spells CASSYQTMNTEAFF. CDR3 nucleotides: TGTGCCAGCAGTTACCAGACCATGAACACTGAAGCTTTCTTT.

The chain joins TRBV28 to TRBJ1-2; 9 nucleotides line up with TRBD1. The V gene end was trimmed by 1 base and the J gene end by 4 bases; junction bases not matched to a gene: 4. This CDR3 is 15 amino acids long. Germline V gene data show CDR1 as MDHEN and CDR2 as SYDVKM. CDR3 DNA sequence: TGTGCCAGCAGTTTATCCGGACAGGGGTCCTATGGCTACACCTTC. It yields the protein CASSLSGQGSYGYTF.

This chain uses TRBV7-6 with TRBJ1-4, with D tentatively TRBD1 (6 bases). Germline loops: CDR1 SGHVS, CDR2 FNYEAQ. V lost 5 bases, J lost 4 bases, and 20 bases lay in between. The CDR3 consists of 17 residues. The CDR3 loop reads CASSPTGILPNNEKLFF. DNA for the CDR3: TGTGCCAGCAGCCCAACAGGGATACTGCCCAATAATGAAAAACTGTTTTTT.

The chain recombines TRBV19 with TRBJ2-5; TRBD2 matches at 7 bases. The junction had 15 bases not matched to a gene; V was cut back by 9 bases and J by 2 bases. The germline CDR1 and CDR2 sequences are LNHDA and SQIVND (reference sequence). The CDR3 consists of 16 residues. This CDR3 is CASPLRAREKQETQYF. For the CDR3, the DNA is TGTGCCAGCCCACTTAGGGCGCGGGAGAAACAAGAGACCCAGTACTTC.

The chain combines TRBV7-2 with TRBJ2-7; 13 bases align to TRBD2. J lost 5 bases, V lost 5 bases, and 9 bases had no gene match. Germline V gene sequence: CDR1 SGHTA, CDR2 FQGNSA. The CDR3 extends over 16 amino acids. DNA for the CDR3: TGTGCCAGCAGCGAAAAACTAGCGGGAGGGGTGGACGAGCAGTACTTC. It translates to CASSEKLAGGVDEQYF.

The V and J genes are TRBV6-1 and TRBJ2-5; D not resolved. CDR3 size: 14 residues. Deletions cut 7 bases from V and 4 bases from J, with 16 bases between. CDR1 MNHNS and CDR2 SASEGT come from the germline V gene. CDR3 sequence reads: CASTGIAVGETQYF. Here the CDR3 DNA reads TGTGCCAGCACTGGGATAGCTGTAGGAGAGACCCAGTACTTC.

This clone was picked up a small number of times. Different DNA sequences within this sample yield the same CDR3. V gene TRBV9 combines with J gene TRBJ2-2; 7 bases match TRBD1. V gave up 0 bases and J gave up 6 bases; unmatched junction bases: 8. The CDR3 has 16 amino acids. The germline gives CDR1 SGDLS, CDR2 YYNGEE. CDR3 bases: TGTGCCAGCAGCGTAGTAGTAGGGGGCCGAGCCGGGGAGCTGTTTTTT. This gives the protein CASSVVVGGRAGELFF.

This clone was observed a single time. The rearrangement joins TRBV7-2 to TRBJ1-3; TRBD1 aligns across 8 bases. V dropped 5 bases and J dropped 0; count of bases not matched to a gene: 6. The CDR3 covers 16 residues. CDR1 SGHTA and CDR2 FQGNSA come from the germline V gene. The CDR3 DNA is TGTGCCAGCAGCCGACAGGGGCCGTTCTCTGGAAACACCATATATTTT. Amino acids: CASSRQGPFSGNTIYF.

The V and J genes are TRBV15 and TRBJ2-1; the match to TRBD2 covers 9 bases. There are 20 residues in the CDR3. J was trimmed by 0 bases and V by 1 base; bases with no gene match: 13. Germline CDR1 LNHNV, CDR2 YYDKDF (reference sequence). DNA for the CDR3: TGTGCCACCAGCAGAGTTAGCGGGAGAAGGGGAGGGGGCTCCTACAATGAGCAGTTCTTC. Translated, it gives CATSRVSGRRGGGSYNEQFF.

The sample holds one count of this clone. V gene TRBV19 combines with J gene TRBJ2-7; 14 bases match TRBD2. This CDR3 region has 15 residues. Germline V gives CDR1 LNHDA, CDR2 SQIVND (reference sequence). Germline trimming cut 5 bases from V and 4 bases from J; bases unmatched to any gene: 4. For the CDR3, the DNA is TGTGCCAGTAGTCCGGGACTAGCGGGAGTGTACGAGCAGTACTTC. Translation: CASSPGLAGVYEQYF.

V usage is TRBV18 and J usage is TRBJ1-1; tentative D call: TRBD1 (6 bases). This CDR3 spans 15 amino acids. V lost 4 bases to trimming and J lost 3 bases, with 15 bases between them. The germline V gene has CDR1 KGHSH and CDR2 LQKENI. CDR3 loop: CASSLRSGQDTEAFF. In DNA form, the CDR3 reads TGTGCCAGCTCACTCCGCTCGGGACAAGACACTGAAGCTTTCTTT. The whole variable domain, filled in from reference TRBV18 and TRBJ1-1, reads NAGVMQNPRHLVRRRGQEARLRCSPMKGHSHVYWYRQLPEEGLKFMVYLQKENIIDESGMPKERFSAEFPKEGPSILRIQQVVRGDSAAYFCASSLRSGQDTEAFFGQGTRLTVV.